These T cell receptor beta chains were read from a single sample in a study of CD8+CD57+ T cells in acquired aplastic anemia. Each CDR3 protein gets one entry after TCRdb re-called the reads with MiXCR. The top ten hold more than 80% of the sample, which has fewer than 85,000 distinct CDR3 sequences, roughly 72% seen once. The sequenced material came from sorted CD4+, CD8+, or CD8+CD57+ T cells (not recorded which) from PBMCs. Every receptor here comes from a human donor with aplastic anemia. Both conserved end residues are part of each CDR3. The D gene is left open where the match is weak. Not all rows give a size; the values are once, few, many and, for expanded clones, a class.

size: NA
J: TRBJ2-5
V: TRBV20-1
D: TRBD1
DNA: TGCAGTGCCCCGGGACAGGGGTTGGGGACCCAGTACTTC
CDR3: CSAPGQGLGTQYF

size: NA
J: TRBJ1-1
V: TRBV4-2
D: NA
DNA: TGTGCCAGCAGCGGGCGGACAGTTGAAGCTTTCTTT
CDR3: CASSGRTVEAFF

size: few
J: TRBJ2-1
V: TRBV24-1
D: NA
DNA: TGTGCCACCAGTGATCCTGTAGCGCTCGGGGCCGATGAGCAGTTCTTC
CDR3: CATSDPVALGADEQFF

size: NA
J: TRBJ2-7
V: TRBV11-1
D: TRBD2
DNA: TGTGCCAGCAGCTTACCTCGGACTAGCGGGGGGACATACGAGCAGTACTTC
CDR3: CASSLPRTSGGTYEQYF

size: NA
J: TRBJ2-1
V: TRBV29-1
D: TRBD2
DNA: TGCAGCGTTGCCTTCAGACTAGCGGGGGGGAGGGAGCAGTTCTTC
CDR3: CSVAFRLAGGREQFF

size: NA
J: TRBJ1-2
V: TRBV10-3
D: NA
DNA: TGTGCCATCAGTGAAACAGCAGAGGGCTACACCTTC
CDR3: CAISETAEGYTF

size: NA
J: TRBJ2-7
V: TRBV30
D: TRBD2
DNA: TGTGCCTCTAGCGGGAGAAGGGCCTACGAGCAGTACTTC
CDR3: CASSGRRAYEQYF

size: NA
J: TRBJ2-1
V: TRBV24-1
D: NA
DNA: TGTGCCACCAGTGACAGTGAGGCTAGCTCCTACAATGAGCAGTTCTTC
CDR3: CATSDSEASSYNEQFF

size: NA
J: TRBJ2-1
V: TRBV20-1
D: NA
DNA: TGCAGTGCATGGGACATGGAGGGGAGATCCTACAATGAGCAGTTCTTC
CDR3: CSAWDMEGRSYNEQFF

size: NA
J: TRBJ2-5
V: TRBV7-2
D: NA
DNA: TGTGCCAGCAGGAAAAAAGAGACCCAGTACTTC
CDR3: CASRKKETQYF

size: NA
J: TRBJ2-5
V: TRBV24-1
D: NA
DNA: TGTGCCACCAGTGGGGGGGGCGGGGAGACCCAGTACTTC
CDR3: CATSGGGGETQYF

size: NA
J: TRBJ1-2
V: TRBV7-9
D: NA
DNA: TGTGCCAGCAGCCCCACAAGGGGTCAGCATGGCTACACCTTC
CDR3: CASSPTRGQHGYTF

size: few
J: TRBJ2-2
V: TRBV27
D: NA
DNA: TGTGCCAGCAGTTTCCCCGGGACCGGGGAGCTGTTTTTT
CDR3: CASSFPGTGELFF

size: many
J: TRBJ2-7
V: TRBV5-4
D: NA
DNA: TGTGCCAGCAGCTTTTTCCAGGGCTCCTACGAGCAGTACTTC
CDR3: CASSFFQGSYEQYF

size: NA
J: TRBJ2-2
V: TRBV20-1
D: NA
DNA: TGCAGTGCTAGAGATCAAGTCAGGGGGACGGGGGCCGGGGAGCTGTTTTTT
CDR3: CSARDQVRGTGAGELFF

size: NA
J: TRBJ2-7
V: TRBV19
D: NA
DNA: TGTGCCAGTAGTATATACGGGGCAGGGGCCTACGAGCAGTACTTC
CDR3: CASSIYGAGAYEQYF

size: NA
J: TRBJ1-6
V: TRBV7-6
D: TRBD1
DNA: TGTGCCAGCAGCTTACGGGGACAGGGGAATTCACCCCTCCACTTT
CDR3: CASSLRGQGNSPLHF

size: few
J: TRBJ2-7
V: TRBV10-3
D: NA
DNA: TGTGCCATCAGTCAGGGGCACGAGCAGTACTTC
CDR3: CAISQGHEQYF

size: NA
J: TRBJ2-1
V: TRBV20-1
D: NA
DNA: TGCAGTGCTGAGGGTAGCTCCTACAATGAGCAGTTCTTC
CDR3: CSAEGSSYNEQFF

size: NA
J: TRBJ2-1
V: TRBV7-9
D: NA
DNA: TGTGCCAGCAGCTTCGGTAGGGAACATGAGCAGTTCTTC
CDR3: CASSFGREHEQFF

size: NA
J: TRBJ2-2
V: TRBV19
D: NA
DNA: TGTGCCAGTATGTCCGGGACATTTCCCACCGGGGAGCTGTTTTTT
CDR3: CASMSGTFPTGELFF

size: NA
J: TRBJ2-5
V: TRBV14
D: NA
DNA: TGTGCCAGCAGCATGGGGCCAGCGGGAGAGACCCAGTACTTC
CDR3: CASSMGPAGETQYF

size: NA
J: TRBJ1-2
V: TRBV2
D: NA
DNA: TGTGCCAGCAGACTACAGGCTGGCTACACCTTC
CDR3: CASRLQAGYTF

size: NA
J: TRBJ2-1
V: TRBV20-1
D: NA
DNA: TGCAGTGCTAGAGACCTGCAGGGGTCACCCTACAATGAGCAGTTCTTC
CDR3: CSARDLQGSPYNEQFF

size: few
J: TRBJ1-1
V: TRBV7-9
D: NA
DNA: TGTGCCAGCAGCTTAAGAGCAGCGAACACTGAAGCTTTCTTT
CDR3: CASSLRAANTEAFF

size: NA
J: TRBJ2-7
V: TRBV9
D: TRBD1
DNA: TGTGCCAGCAGCGTAGGGGCAGGGGGTGGCACCTACGAGCAGTACTTC
CDR3: CASSVGAGGGTYEQYF

size: NA
J: TRBJ2-5
V: TRBV12-3/TRBV12-4
D: NA
DNA: TGTGCCAGCAGTTTTGCGGGGCTGGAGACCCAGTACTTC
CDR3: CASSFAGLETQYF

size: NA
J: TRBJ2-6
V: TRBV7-2
D: NA
DNA: TGTGCCAGCAGCTTAGCCCAGAGCAACGTCCTGACTTTC
CDR3: CASSLAQSNVLTF

size: NA
J: TRBJ1-3
V: TRBV7-9
D: TRBD1
DNA: TGTGCCAGCAGTCAAGGTCAGGGGGCGCGTGGAAACACCATAGATTTT
CDR3: CASSQGQGARGNTIDF

size: NA
J: TRBJ1-5
V: TRBV15
D: NA
DNA: TGTGCCACCAGCGGGGGGCAACAGCCCCAGCATTTT
CDR3: CATSGGQQPQHF

size: NA
J: TRBJ1-1
V: TRBV20-1
D: NA
DNA: TGCAGTGCTAGAGATACTTCAGGGGTCAACACTGAAGCTTTCTTT
CDR3: CSARDTSGVNTEAFF

size: NA
J: TRBJ2-5
V: TRBV7-7
D: NA
DNA: TGTGCCAGCAGCTCTCTAAGAAAAGAGACCCAGTACTTC
CDR3: CASSSLRKETQYF

size: few
J: TRBJ2-1
V: TRBV11-1
D: TRBD2
DNA: TGTGCCAGCAGCTTAGGGGATAGGGGACTAGCAGAGTTGAATGAGCAGTTCTTC
CDR3: CASSLGDRGLAELNEQFF

size: NA
J: TRBJ1-1
V: TRBV15
D: NA
DNA: TGTGCCACCTCTAGATGGAACACTGAAGCTTTCTTT
CDR3: CATSRWNTEAFF

size: NA
J: TRBJ2-7
V: TRBV10-3
D: NA
DNA: TGTGCCATCAGTGAGTCCGCAAATGAGGATGGCGAGCAGTACTTC
CDR3: CAISESANEDGEQYF

size: NA
J: TRBJ2-2
V: TRBV10-3
D: NA
DNA: TGTGCCATCAGCTTCTCCAGGACAGAGAACACCGGGGAGCTGTTTTTT
CDR3: CAISFSRTENTGELFF

size: NA
J: TRBJ2-7
V: TRBV5-1
D: NA
DNA: TGCGCCAGCAGCTCGGACGGCATTTACGAGCAGTACTTC
CDR3: CASSSDGIYEQYF

size: NA
J: TRBJ2-7
V: TRBV10-3
D: NA
DNA: TGTGCCATCAGTTCATCAGGGCCCTACGAGCAGTACTTC
CDR3: CAISSSGPYEQYF

size: NA
J: TRBJ2-3
V: TRBV10-3
D: TRBD2
DNA: TGTGCCACCCTCGAGGGGAGGGCAGATACGCAGTATTTT
CDR3: CATLEGRADTQYF

size: NA
J: TRBJ2-3
V: TRBV20-1
D: NA
DNA: TGCAGTGCTAGAGACAGTCGTACCTCAGATACGCAGTATTTT
CDR3: CSARDSRTSDTQYF

size: NA
J: TRBJ2-7
V: TRBV6-1
D: TRBD1
DNA: TGTGCCAGCAGCTCCCGTACCGGGACAGGCCTCCTGGAGCAGTACTTC
CDR3: CASSSRTGTGLLEQYF

size: NA
J: TRBJ1-2
V: TRBV20-1
D: NA
DNA: TGCAGTGCTTACAGGAGCCAGGGCTACACCTTC
CDR3: CSAYRSQGYTF

size: NA
J: TRBJ2-2
V: TRBV10-2
D: NA
DNA: TGCGCCAGCAATGGCTTTACCGGGGAGCTGTTTTTT
CDR3: CASNGFTGELFF

size: NA
J: TRBJ1-6
V: TRBV7-8
D: NA
DNA: TGTGCCAGCAGCTTGGACCACAGCGATAATTCACTCCTCCACTTT
CDR3: CASSLDHSDNSLLHF

size: NA
J: TRBJ2-3
V: TRBV9
D: TRBD2
DNA: TGTGCCAGCAGCGCACCGACTAGCGGGAGGGCAGATACGCAGTATTTT
CDR3: CASSAPTSGRADTQYF

size: NA
J: TRBJ1-1
V: TRBV15
D: NA
DNA: TGTGCCACCAGCACAATGTGGTCCTGGGGAGATGAAGCTTTCTTT
CDR3: CATSTMWSWGDEAFF

size: once
J: TRBJ2-5
V: TRBV29-1
D: NA
DNA: TGCAGCGTTGAGGGGACTGAAAACGAAGAGACCCAGTACTTC
CDR3: CSVEGTENEETQYF

size: NA
J: TRBJ2-1
V: TRBV6-1
D: NA
DNA: TGTGCCAGCAGTGTATCGTTAAATGAGCAGTTCTTC
CDR3: CASSVSLNEQFF

size: NA
J: TRBJ1-2
V: TRBV10-3
D: NA
DNA: TGTGCCATCAGTGAGTCATATGGGACCAACTATGGCTACACCTTC
CDR3: CAISESYGTNYGYTF

size: few
J: TRBJ2-3
V: TRBV2
D: NA
DNA: TGTGCCAGCGGGGGGGCTCGCACAGATACGCAGTATTTT
CDR3: CASGGARTDTQYF

size: NA
J: TRBJ2-2
V: TRBV29-1
D: NA
DNA: TGCAGCCGTGACACGACGAACACCGGGGAGCTGTTTTTT
CDR3: CSRDTTNTGELFF

size: NA
J: TRBJ2-7
V: TRBV20-1
D: TRBD1
DNA: TGCAGTGCTAGAGATGGGGACAGAGCCTACGAGCAGTACTTC
CDR3: CSARDGDRAYEQYF

size: NA
J: TRBJ2-1
V: TRBV20-1
D: NA
DNA: TGCAGTGCTAGACATTTTCAGGACAGAACCTACAATGAGCAGTTCTTC
CDR3: CSARHFQDRTYNEQFF

size: NA
J: TRBJ1-5
V: TRBV24-1
D: NA
DNA: TGTGCCACCAGTGATTTGGGGGATCAGCCCCAGCATTTT
CDR3: CATSDLGDQPQHF

size: NA
J: TRBJ2-7
V: TRBV10-3
D: NA
DNA: TGTGCCATCCGGGGGAGCGACGAGCAGTACTTC
CDR3: CAIRGSDEQYF

size: once
J: TRBJ2-7
V: TRBV2
D: NA
DNA: TGTGCCAGCAGAATCGCGGGAAGGGAACTGGAGCAGTACTTC
CDR3: CASRIAGRELEQYF

size: NA
J: TRBJ2-7
V: TRBV9
D: NA
DNA: TGTGCCAGCAGCGTAGCTCCCACCTACGAGCAGTACTTC
CDR3: CASSVAPTYEQYF

size: few
J: TRBJ2-1
V: TRBV24-1
D: TRBD1
DNA: TGTGCCACCAGTGACCCTGGACAGGGGGTGAAGCAGTTCTTC
CDR3: CATSDPGQGVKQFF

size: NA
J: TRBJ1-4
V: TRBV2
D: TRBD1
DNA: TGTGCCAGCAGTGCATTCCGGGACAGGGGAGAAAAACTGTTTTTT
CDR3: CASSAFRDRGEKLFF